This T cell receptor beta chain was sequenced during a study of shared clonotypes between healthy human individuals. Points from the study as a whole: In four donors, roughly 5.2% of naive CD4 clonotypes appeared in common.

Sorted subsets were amplified in replicate PCRs using 200 ng DNA, about 30,000 T cell genomes. TCRdb's table, derived via immunoSEQ multiplex PCR, lists solely in-frame clones and lacks some. The table lists 760,000 or so clones, 95% to 97% of them singletons. CDR3 size: 15 residues. Germline V gene data show CDR1 as ENHRY and CDR2 as SYGVKD. V was pared by 1 base and J by 4 bases, with 3 bases of the junction left unmatched. Note on this clone: Its antigen remains unidentified.

Positively selected for CCR7, the CD45RO-negative cells used as naive CD8 cells excluded terminally differentiated effector memory CD45RA+ cells. Every contributor of samples was a Caucasian grown-up residing in Nashville, Tennessee. The chain couples TRBV10-3 to TRBJ2-5, with 10 nucleotides matching TRBD2. The sequence derives from a man aged 30 to 45 in good health. Sequencing was performed on naive CD8+ T cells sorted from blood. CDR3 loop: CAISELGTSVETQYF. The CDR3 DNA is TGTGCCATCAGTGAGTTAGGGACTAGCGTAGAGACCCAGTACTTC.